This TCR beta chain was identified during a study of identical twins. The study's findings and limits: A lower insertion count was a feature of abundant cord blood beta clonotypes, with no such feature in memory repertoires.

Template switching supplied a universal primer site; unique molecular identifiers were carried on the cDNA. TCRdb called the 5' RACE reads again in MiXCR, with one record for every CDR3 protein. The table lists 200,000 to 250,000 distinct CDR3 sequences, roughly 10% of them singletons, with 10% in the top ten. With respect to this clonotype: Its antigen is still unknown.

Germline CDR1 SQVTM, CDR2 ANQGSEA. The CDR3 runs 12 residues. Sequenced: memory T cells sorted from blood. The J gene is TRBJ1-2, the V gene TRBV29-1; D not certain. The clonotype originates from a man aged 45 to 65 in good health. CDR3 protein: CSGMEGNYGYTF. The CDR3, as DNA: TGCAGTGGAATGGAGGGAAACTATGGCTACACCTTC. The variable domain in full, with the rest retrieved from reference TRBV29-1 and TRBJ1-2, is SAVISQKPSRDICQRGTSLTIQCQVDSQVTMMFWYRQQPGQSLTLIATANQGSEATYESGFVIDKFPISRPNLTFSTLTVSNMSPEDSSIYLCSGMEGNYGYTFGSGTRLTVV.